This TCR beta chain stems from a study of blood T cell repertoires in COVID-19. Libraries were prepared by immunoSEQ multiplex PCR; TCRdb keeps only in-frame clonotypes and omits some of them. The sample consists of 150,000 to 200,000 clones, around 79% of them appearing once. Germline-derived CDR1 and CDR2 are LNHDA and SQIVND (reference sequence). J gave up 4 bases and V 3 bases, and 5 bases lay outside the gene matches. The CDR3 is made up of 15 amino acids. The sample taken for sequencing was peripheral blood. V usage is TRBV19 and J usage is TRBJ2-5; 10 nucleotides line up with TRBD2. This sequence originates from a woman aged 55-75 years with COVID-19, enrolled during active disease. The CDR3 coding sequence is TGTGCCAGTAGTATCGATAGCGGGGGGCCAGAGACCCAGTACTTC. Its protein is CASSIDSGGPETQYF. Drawing the rest from reference TRBV19 and TRBJ2-5, the complete variable domain is DGGITQSPKYLFRKEGQNVTLSCEQNLNHDAMYWYRQDPGQGLRLIYYSQIVNDFQKGDIAEGYSVSREKKESFPLTVTSAQKNPTAFYLCASSIDSGGPETQYFGPGTRLLVL.